This TCR beta chain is drawn from a study of PD-L1 blockade in urothelial cancer. Looking at the study overall: Patients began atezolizumab, 1,200 mg intravenously every 3 weeks, at some point between 2012 and 2014. It was at 3 weeks (second dose) and 6 weeks after treatment start that blood was analyzed.

Profiling relied on immunoSEQ multiplex PCR, and the TCRdb table lists in-frame clones only, not all of them. There are about 52,000 clones in the sample; roughly 75% occur only once, and roughly 3.9% lies in the top ten. The time point denotes: pretreatment peripheral blood. CDR1 is LGHNA and CDR2 is YNFKEQ in the germline V gene. Losses at the gene ends were 1 base for V and 2 bases for J; bases not matched to a gene: 6. This CDR3 region has 16 residues. This TCR was recovered from a man aged 65 to 79 with urothelial cancer. This sample comprised PBMCs, obtained around atezolizumab (anti-PD-L1) treatment. The V and J genes are TRBV4-2 and TRBJ2-3; 7 nucleotides agree with TRBD2. CDR3 loop: CASSQGALADTDTQYF. CDR3 in DNA: TGTGCCAGCAGCCAAGGGGCCCTAGCGGACACAGATACGCAGTATTTT.